Sequencing of this T cell receptor beta chain was carried out in a study of blood T cell repertoires in COVID-19 (dated by TCRdb to about 2020). For the study in its entirety: Samples covering the acute and convalescent phases of COVID-19 were provided by collaborators in the United States, Italy and Spain. The material from the prospective study consisted of cDNA or gDNA derived from T cells, B-cell-depleted T cells, or PBMCs. Subjects who had been exposed to COVID-19, were actively infected with it, or had recovered from it provided the deeply sampled blood TCRbeta repertoires that made up the dataset. The repertoires were released in a freely available public database intended as a resource for research on the immune response to SARS-CoV-2. Samples came from the ongoing ImmuneRACE study (first 160 participants) plus 1,254 subjects from 6 global collaborators. Nearly every sample came with metadata listing a de-identified subject ID, COVID-19 status, age in years and sex. Where available, HLA class I and class II types were taken from metadata supplied by the sample provider and were not determined by assay-based typing. What the study reported, not specific to this receptor: How much clinical and demographic metadata was included differed by source and by participant, and the metadata was provided uncurated.

Deletion took 2 bases off V and 7 bases off J, with a span of 11 bases between the germline ends. Per the germline V gene, ENHRY is the CDR1 and SYGVKD is the CDR2. There are 13 amino acids in the CDR3, from cysteine to phenylalanine inclusive. The kept DNA is CDR3 alone, 39 bases in frame from the first base. Turning to this clone: It has no known antigen specificity. Base-call qualities are not available, and no considerably larger clone is one nucleotide away.

TCRbeta CDR3 regions were amplified from genomic DNA using the immunoSEQ Assay, a bias-controlled multiplex PCR. From the authors' description of their analysis: The number of nucleated cells in each sample was estimated by amplification of reference gene primers within the assay. Sequence reads were collapsed and filtered to measure the absolute abundance of every unique TCRbeta CDR3 rearrangement. For each sample, productive Simpson clonality was calculated by taking the square root of Simpson's diversity index across productive rearrangements. TCRdb provides this immuneACCESS table in a form limited to in-frame rearrangements. Some clones are lacking; in checked studies, under half of them reflect an unresolved V gene, and why the rest are absent is not known. Clonal size and the V and J genes are those of that table, whereas D and trimming came from the DNA. This sample comprises more than 50,000 clones, around 90% of them detected only once. Together, the top ten hold 15% to 20% of the sample.

The collaborating institutions used their own protocols to collect whole blood in K2EDTA tubes. Collaborator samples were shipped for TCRbeta analysis as frozen whole blood, isolated PBMCs, or DNA extracted from either sample type. The sequenced sample was peripheral blood. This clonotype was sampled from an elderly man with acute or convalescent COVID-19. Recombination joined TRBV10-3 with TRBJ1-2; tentative D gene TRBD1, with 6 bases matching. The CDR3 reads CAISEPGESGYTF. The sequence in DNA is TGTGCCATCAGTGAGCCAGGGGAGTCTGGCTACACCTTC.